The rows below give T cell receptor beta chains drawn from one sample of a study of T cells in Graves' hyperthyroidism and ophthalmopathy. Via MiXCR, TCRdb re-called the multiplex PCR reads, giving one row per CDR3 protein. This sample yields hundreds of thousands of distinct CDR3 sequences, of which approximately 25% are seen a single time; 10% to 12% belongs to the top ten. The sample was blood. These receptors originate from a woman in her twenties or thirties with Graves' ophthalmopathy. The CDR3 runs from the conserved cysteine through the conserved F or W. D genes are given only for firm matches. The listing skips clone size in some rows; elsewhere it reads once, few, many or a size class.

TRBD2 TRBJ2-5 TRBV6-1 many TGTGCCAGCAGCGACCGGGTGACTAGCGGGGGCGGGGAGACCCAGTACTTC CASSDRVTSGGGETQYF
TRBD1 TRBJ1-6 TRBV6-5 few TGTGCCAGCAGTTCCCGACAGGGTAGTAATTCACCCCTCCACTTT CASSSRQGSNSPLHF
NA TRBJ1-5 TRBV19 many TGTGCCAGTAGTTCCAAGGTTGATCAGCCCCAGCATTTT CASSSKVDQPQHF
NA TRBJ2-7 TRBV6-1 NA TGTGCCAGCAGTGAAGGGGGACACTCCTACGAGCAGTACTTC CASSEGGHSYEQYF
TRBD1 TRBJ2-7 TRBV12-3/TRBV12-4 few TGTGCCAGCAGTTCCCGGGACAGGGAACAGCAGTACTTC CASSSRDREQQYF
NA TRBJ1-3 TRBV18 few TGTGCCAGCTCACCGCAAGCGGGGTCTGGAAACACCATATATTTT CASSPQAGSGNTIYF
NA TRBJ1-5 TRBV4-2 few TGTGCCAGCAGCCAATACCCTTTCGGCGGTGAAGGGCCCCAGCATTTT CASSQYPFGGEGPQHF
TRBD2 TRBJ2-5 TRBV7-9 many TGTGCCAGCAGTTACGCGGGGGGCGGCGAGACCCAGTACTTC CASSYAGGGETQYF
TRBD2 TRBJ2-7 TRBV6-1 once TGTGCCAGCAGTCCTAGCGGCCTCTTCTACGAGCAGTACTTC CASSPSGLFYEQYF
NA TRBJ2-7 TRBV10-3 many TGTGCCATCAGTGAGTCGTCGGGGCCTTACGAGCAGTACTTC CAISESSGPYEQYF
NA TRBJ1-1 TRBV25-1 NA TGTGCCAGCAGTGATATGGGGGGGAACACTGAAGCTTTCTTT CASSDMGGNTEAFF
NA TRBJ2-2 TRBV12-3/TRBV12-4 many TGTGCCAGCAGTTTGGCTATCTTCACCGGGGAGCTGTTTTTT CASSLAIFTGELFF
NA TRBJ1-3 TRBV15 many TGTGCCACCAGCAGGACAGGCTCTGGAAACACCATATATTTT CATSRTGSGNTIYF
TRBD1 TRBJ2-2 TRBV7-3 few TGTGCCAGCAGCCCTACAGGGGGCACCGGGGAGCTGTGGTTT CASSPTGGTGELWF
NA TRBJ1-1 TRBV4-1 once TGCGCCAGCAGCCAAGTAACGGGACATCCCACTGAAGCTTTCTTT CASSQVTGHPTEAFF
NA TRBJ1-2 TRBV6-4 many TGTGCCAGCAGAGCTACCGGGACCGCGACTGGGGTACTTACAGTCTATGGCTACACCTTC CASRATGTATGVLTVYGYTF
NA TRBJ1-6 TRBV4-3 NA TGCGCCAGCAGCCAACTACAGGGTTTCTCCTATAATTCACCCCTCCACTTT CASSQLQGFSYNSPLHF
TRBD2 TRBJ2-7 TRBV19 few TGTGCCAGTAGTATCCGGGGGGACTCCTACGAGCAGTACTTC CASSIRGDSYEQYF
TRBD1 TRBJ1-1 TRBV16 NA TGTGCCAGCAGCCAATCGGGGACAGGGGGAACTGAAGCTTGCTTT CASSQSGTGGTEACF
NA TRBJ1-5 TRBV27 NA TGTGCCAGCAGTTTTTCGACATATCAGCCCCAGCATTTT CASSFSTYQPQHF
TRBD2 TRBJ2-2 TRBV13 many TGTGCCAGCAGCTTACTCTCTAGCGGGGGTTCAACCGGGGAGCTGTTTTTT CASSLLSSGGSTGELFF
NA TRBJ2-7 TRBV20-1 NA TGCAGTGCTATGGTCAAACCCGGCCGATACGAGCAGTACTTC CSAMVKPGRYEQYF
TRBD1 TRBJ2-7 TRBV7-2 NA TGTGCCAGCAGCTTCTCCGACAGGGATACCTACGAGCAGTACTTC CASSFSDRDTYEQYF
NA TRBJ2-4 TRBV7-9 NA TGTGCCAGCAGCCATCCAGACGGGCCGGCCATTAAGTACTTC CASSHPDGPAIKYF
NA TRBJ1-5 TRBV28 many TGTGCCAGCAGTCCTCAATACAGGGTTCATCAGCCCCAGCATTTT CASSPQYRVHQPQHF